In this sample, the clone carrying this T cell receptor beta chain turned up a few times. The target antigen is unknown. The time point was: persistent/refractory GD, antithyroid drugs over 5 years with positive TRAb. Preparation of the TCR library used RNA extracted from PBMCs. The patients were enrolled through endocrinology in Xi'an, China. The TCR beta library used iRepertoire HTBI primers with Arm-PCR amplification of CDR3. TCRdb analysed the multiplex PCR reads with MiXCR anew, one entry per CDR3 protein. Among about 290,000 distinct CDR3 sequences listed, around 23% were seen once. This sample is part of a study of regulatory T cells in long-lasting Graves disease. Study-wide findings and caveats: Persistent patients had more shared public clonotypes (roughly 2,500) than new patients (roughly 970).

Material: peripheral blood mononuclear cells (PBMCs), obtained when the disease was refractory, from a patient treated with antithyroid drugs. The clonotype originates from a female donor with Graves disease.

CDR3 protein: CASSLDQGYWELFF. The CDR3 bases are TGTGCCAGCAGCTTAGATCAAGGGTATTGGGAGCTGTTTTTT. The genes are TRBV11-2 and TRBJ2-2; the D is unclear. The length of the CDR3 is 14 residues. CDR1 and CDR2 from the germline V gene are SGHAT and FQNNGV. With 0 bases removed from V and 9 bases from J, the gap between germline ends came to 11 bases.